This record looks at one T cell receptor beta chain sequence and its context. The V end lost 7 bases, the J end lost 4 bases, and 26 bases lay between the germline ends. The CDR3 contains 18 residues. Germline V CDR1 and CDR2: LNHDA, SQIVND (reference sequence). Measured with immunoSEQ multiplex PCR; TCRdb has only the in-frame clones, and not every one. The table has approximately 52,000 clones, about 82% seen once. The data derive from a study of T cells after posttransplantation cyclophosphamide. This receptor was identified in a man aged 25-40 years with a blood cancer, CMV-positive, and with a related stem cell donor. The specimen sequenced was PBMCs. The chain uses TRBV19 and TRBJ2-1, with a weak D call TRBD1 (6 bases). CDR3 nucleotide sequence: TGTGCCAGTAATGGTCCCCGGACAGCGTCAAGAGAGTACAATGAGCAGTTCTTC. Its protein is CASNGPRTASREYNEQFF.